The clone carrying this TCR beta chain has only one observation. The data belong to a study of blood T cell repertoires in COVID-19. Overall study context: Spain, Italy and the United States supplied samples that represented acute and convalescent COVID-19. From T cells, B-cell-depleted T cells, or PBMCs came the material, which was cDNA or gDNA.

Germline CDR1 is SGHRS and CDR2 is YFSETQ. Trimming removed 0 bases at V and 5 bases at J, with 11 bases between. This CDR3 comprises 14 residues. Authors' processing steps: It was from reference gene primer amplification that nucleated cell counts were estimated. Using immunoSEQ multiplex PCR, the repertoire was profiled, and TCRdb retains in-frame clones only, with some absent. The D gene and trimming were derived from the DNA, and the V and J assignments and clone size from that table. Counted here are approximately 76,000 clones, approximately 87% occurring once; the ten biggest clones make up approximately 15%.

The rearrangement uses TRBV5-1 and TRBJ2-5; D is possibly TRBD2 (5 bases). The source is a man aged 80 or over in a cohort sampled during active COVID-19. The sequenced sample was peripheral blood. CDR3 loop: CASSLGELGETQYF. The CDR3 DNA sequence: TGCGCCAGCAGCTTGGGGGAGCTTGGGGAGACCCAGTACTTC.